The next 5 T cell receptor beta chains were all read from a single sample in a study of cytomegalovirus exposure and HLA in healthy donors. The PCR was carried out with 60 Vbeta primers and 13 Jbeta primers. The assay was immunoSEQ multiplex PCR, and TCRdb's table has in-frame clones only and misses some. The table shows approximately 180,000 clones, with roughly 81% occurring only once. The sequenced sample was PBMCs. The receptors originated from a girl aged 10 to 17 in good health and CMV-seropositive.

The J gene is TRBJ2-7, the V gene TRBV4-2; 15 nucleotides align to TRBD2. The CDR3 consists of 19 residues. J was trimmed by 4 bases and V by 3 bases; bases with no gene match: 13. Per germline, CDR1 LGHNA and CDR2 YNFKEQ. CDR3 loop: CASSHPGTSGGPEGYEQYF. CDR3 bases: TGTGCCAGCAGCCACCCTGGGACTAGCGGGGGGCCAGAAGGATACGAGCAGTACTTC.

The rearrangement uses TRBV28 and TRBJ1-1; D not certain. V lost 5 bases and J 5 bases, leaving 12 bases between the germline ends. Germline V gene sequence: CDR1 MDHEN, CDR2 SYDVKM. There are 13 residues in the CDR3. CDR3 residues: CASSTTTGTEAFF. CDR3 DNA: TGTGCCAGCAGTACGACCACCGGGACTGAAGCTTTCTTT. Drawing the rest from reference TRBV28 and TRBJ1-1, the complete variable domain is DVKVTQSSRYLVKRTGEKVFLECVQDMDHENMFWYRQDPGLGLRLIYFSYDVKMKEKGDIPEGYSVSREKKERFSLILESASTNQTSMYLCASSTTTGTEAFFGQGTRLTVV.

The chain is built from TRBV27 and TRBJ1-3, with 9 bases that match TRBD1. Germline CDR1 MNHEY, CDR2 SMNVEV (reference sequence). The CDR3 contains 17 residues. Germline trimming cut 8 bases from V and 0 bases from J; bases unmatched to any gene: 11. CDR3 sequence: CASSTGTGKYSGNTIYF. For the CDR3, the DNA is TGTGCCAGCTCAACCGGGACAGGGAAATACTCTGGAAACACCATATATTTT.

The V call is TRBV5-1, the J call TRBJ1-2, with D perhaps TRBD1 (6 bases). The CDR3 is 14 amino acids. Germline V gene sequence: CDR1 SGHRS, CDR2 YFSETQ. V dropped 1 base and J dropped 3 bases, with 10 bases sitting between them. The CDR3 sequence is CASSLRTEDYGYTF. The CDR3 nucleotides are TGCGCCAGCAGCTTGCGGACAGAAGACTATGGCTACACCTTC.

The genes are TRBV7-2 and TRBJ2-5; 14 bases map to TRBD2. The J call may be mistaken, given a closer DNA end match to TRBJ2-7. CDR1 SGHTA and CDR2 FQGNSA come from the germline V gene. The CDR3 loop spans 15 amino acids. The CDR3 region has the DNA TGTGCCAGCAGCGCGGGACTAGCGGGAGCCTACGAGCAGTACTTC. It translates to CASSAGLAGAYEQYF.